These 27 T cell receptor beta chains came from one sample sequenced in a study of T cells in Graves' hyperthyroidism and ophthalmopathy. Amplification targeted TCR beta CDR3 regions from RNA transcripts. HTBI primers were used for first-round RT-PCR of the TCR CDR3. TCRdb fed the multiplex PCR reads into MiXCR, producing one record per CDR3 protein. The table includes approximately 720,000 distinct CDR3 sequences, roughly a sixth detected once. The sequencing sample was made of blood. The receptors derive from a woman aged 45-65 years with Graves' hyperthyroidism that later progressed to Graves' ophthalmopathy.

This clonotype has a count of ten or more. The V gene is TRBV10-2, the J gene TRBJ2-7, with a weak D call TRBD1 (5 bases). Germline lookup yields CDR1 WSHSY and CDR2 SAAADI. The CDR3 extends over 15 amino acids. Trimming took 0 bases from V and 3 from J, leaving 12 bases between them. CDR3 nucleotide sequence: TGCGCCAGCAGTGAGTCGTTAGGGGCCCTCTACGAGCAGTACTTC. Its translation is CASSESLGALYEQYF.

To note about this clonotype: It may be a read error: a sequence one base away is much more abundant. V and J are TRBV2 and TRBJ1-5; 7 nucleotides agree with TRBD1. CDR3 length: 18 amino acids. Germline assignment: CDR1 SNHLY and CDR2 FYNNEI. The ends lost 5 bases at V and 2 bases at J; junction bases unmatched: 15. The CDR3 DNA is TGTGCCAGCAGTACCTGGACAGGAGGCCGTATAGGCAATCAGCCCCAGCATTTT. Its protein is CASSTWTGGRIGNQPQHF.

This clonotype appeared a few times. This chain uses TRBV20-1 with TRBJ2-7; D is unresolved. Trimming left V 5 bases short and J 1 base short, with 9 bases between. Per germline, CDR1 DFQATT and CDR2 SNEGSKA (reference sequence). The CDR3 extends over 12 amino acids. The CDR3 loop reads CSALGNSYEQYF. The CDR3 coding sequence is TGCAGTGCTCTGGGAAATTCCTACGAGCAGTACTTC.

The chain links TRBV6-1 to TRBJ1-1; D gene ambiguous. The CDR3 loop spans 12 amino acids. Germline CDR1 is MNHNS and CDR2 is SASEGT. The V and J ends lost 4 bases and 10 bases respectively, with 13 bases between them. The DNA for the CDR3 is TGTGCCAGCAGTGTTTTAGTGGTCGGAGCTTTCTTT. Translating it yields CASSVLVVGAFF.

At least ten counts were recorded for this clonotype. The genes are TRBV20-1 and TRBJ1-2; D gene ambiguous. In germline, CDR1 is DFQATT, CDR2 SNEGSKA (reference sequence). This CDR3 contains 13 residues. CDR3 sequence: CRAVPANGYGYTF. The CDR3 DNA is TGCAGGGCCGTCCCGGCTAATGGGTATGGCTACACCTTC.

The V and J genes are TRBV12-3 or TRBV12-4 and TRBJ2-4; D remains unclear. Trimming took 4 bases from V and 7 from J, leaving 14 bases between them. The CDR3 consists of 14 residues. The CDR3 nucleotides are TGTGCCAGCAGTTCAGACATTGTAGGGAACATTCAGTACTTC. Protein sequence: CASSSDIVGNIQYF.

This clonotype was observed a few times. The chain carries TRBV4-2 and TRBJ1-1, with TRBD1 matching over 9 bases. The germline CDR1 and CDR2 sequences are LGHNA and YNFKEQ. The CDR3 sequence is 16 residues long. J lost 4 bases, V lost 3 bases, and 9 bases had no gene match. This chain's CDR3 is CASSHPADRGGTEAFF. CDR3 nucleotide sequence: TGTGCCAGCAGCCACCCGGCGGACAGGGGAGGCACTGAAGCTTTCTTT.

The chain recombines TRBV6-1 with TRBJ1-2; 7 nucleotides align to TRBD1. Germline V gene lookup returns CDR1 MNHNS and CDR2 SASEGT. The CDR3 is made up of 13 amino acids. J lost 6 bases, V lost 8 bases, and 9 bases had no gene match. The CDR3 loop is CASAETGRDGYTF. Written as DNA, the CDR3 is TGTGCCAGCGCCGAGACAGGGAGAGATGGCTACACCTTC.

This chain joins TRBV14 and TRBJ2-7, with TRBD1 matching 10 bases. CDR3 length: 14 residues. CDR1 SGHDN and CDR2 FVKESK come from the germline V gene. With 6 bases clipped from V and 3 bases from J, the junction kept 5 bases outside the gene matches. The CDR3 nucleotides are TGTGCCAGCAGGGGACAGGGGCCCCACTACGAGCAGTACTTC. Amino acids: CASRGQGPHYEQYF.

The chain uses TRBV6-5 and TRBJ2-1; weak D call: TRBD1 (6 bases). CDR1 and CDR2 (germline): MNHEY, SVGAGI. CDR3 length equals 16 residues. Trimming removed 0 bases from V and 2 bases from J, with 11 bases in between. The CDR3 DNA reads as TGTGCCAGCAGTTACTCGACAGGCTACCCCTACAATGAGCAGTTCTTC. This gives the protein CASSYSTGYPYNEQFF.

The chain carries TRBV7-6 and TRBJ2-7; 7 positions match TRBD1. The CDR3 spans 15 residues. CDR1 and CDR2 from the germline V gene are SGHVS and FNYEAQ. V lost 2 bases to trimming and J lost 1 base; unmatched junction nucleotides: 5. The CDR3 is CASSLSQTGSYEQYF. The CDR3 nucleotides are TGTGCCAGCAGCTTATCGCAGACAGGGTCCTACGAGCAGTACTTC. The full variable domain, completed using reference TRBV7-6 and TRBJ2-7, is GAGVSQSPRYKVTKRGQDVALRCDPISGHVSLYWYRQALGQGPEFLTYFNYEAQQDKSGLPNDRFSAERPEGSISTLTIQRTEQRDSAMYRCASSLSQTGSYEQYFGPGTRLTVT.

This clonotype was found a few times. This could be a read error, since a much larger clone is one nucleotide away. This rearrangement joins TRBV7-2 to TRBJ2-3; D might be TRBD1 (5 bases). This CDR3 has 15 amino acids. From germline, CDR1 is SGHTA and CDR2 FQGNSA. V was shortened by 3 bases and J by 4 bases, with 14 bases between the two germline ends. The DNA for the CDR3 is TGTGCCAGCAGCTTGTGGGGCTCGGGCGCAGATACGCAGTATTTT. Residues: CASSLWGSGADTQYF.

This clonotype was found a few times. The genes are TRBV19 and TRBJ1-5; D is unresolved. This CDR3 region has 15 residues. CDR1 is LNHDA, CDR2 SQIVND, per germline (reference sequence). Trimming removed 9 bases from V and 3 bases from J, with 18 bases in between. CDR3 DNA sequence: TGTGCCAGCGAGGGCGGGAGAGCCCCCAATCAGCCCCAGCATTTT. The encoded protein is CASEGGRAPNQPQHF.

This clonotype was seen ten or more times. The chain links TRBV9 to TRBJ1-2; D ambiguous. The CDR3 has 11 amino acids. Germline assignment: CDR1 SGDLS and CDR2 YYNGEE. Deletions cut 4 bases from V and 8 bases from J, with 9 bases between. As DNA, the CDR3 is TGTGCCAGCAGCTCCAGCGGGGGCTACACCTTC. It specifies CASSSSGGYTF.

Ten or more counts support this clonotype. This chain uses TRBV9 with TRBJ2-1; D remains unclear. Per germline, CDR1 SGDLS and CDR2 YYNGEE. V dropped 0 bases and J dropped 7 bases, with 14 bases sitting between them. The CDR3 totals 15 residues. CDR3 region: CASSVDGRTVNEQFF. CDR3 nucleotide sequence: TGTGCCAGCAGCGTAGACGGGCGTACAGTTAATGAGCAGTTCTTC.

This clonotype was detected many times. V gene TRBV30 combines with J gene TRBJ1-5, with unresolved D. Germline V lookup: CDR1 GTSNPN, CDR2 SVGIG (reference sequence). The CDR3 has 13 residues. V gave up 2 bases and J gave up 7 bases, with 12 bases separating them. The CDR3 DNA reads TGTGCCTGGAGTCTAAGGGAAGGGCAGCCCCAGCATTTT. This gives the protein CAWSLREGQPQHF.

This clonotype was seen ten or more times. The rearrangement joins TRBV4-1 to TRBJ2-7, with TRBD2 identical over 10 bases. The CDR3 spans 15 residues. Germline CDR1 is MGHRA and CDR2 is YSYEKL. V shed 5 bases, J shed 5 bases, and the junction held 9 bases outside the gene matches. CDR3 nucleotide sequence: TGCGCCAGCAGCGACCCGGGACTAGCGCATAACGAGCAGTACTTC. As protein: CASSDPGLAHNEQYF.

This clonotype showed up many times. The chain joins TRBV27 to TRBJ2-1; the D call may be TRBD1 or TRBD2 (7 bases each). Deletions cut 5 bases from V and 9 bases from J, with 17 bases between. This CDR3 spans 14 amino acids. From germline, CDR1 is MNHEY and CDR2 SMNVEV (reference sequence). CDR3 coding DNA: TGTGCCAGCAGTAAGAGACAGGGAGGGAGTGAGCAGTTCTTC. Residues: CASSKRQGGSEQFF.

The CDR3 coding sequence is TGTGCCAGCAGCTTCAACACACGGGGACTTAACGGGGAGCTGTTTTTT. It specifies CASSFNTRGLNGELFF. The rearrangement links TRBV7-3 to TRBJ2-2, with a possible D match to TRBD2 (6 bases). V was clipped by 3 bases and J by 7 bases, with 18 bases between them. Germline CDR1 reads SGHTA; CDR2 reads FQGTGA. There are 16 residues in the CDR3. The full variable domain, in which reference TRBV7-3 and TRBJ2-2 provide the parts outside the CDR3, is GAGVSQTPSNKVTEKGKYVELRCDPISGHTALYWYRQSLGQGPEFLIYFQGTGAADDSGLPNDRFFAVRPEGSVSTLKIQRTERGDSAVYLCASSFNTRGLNGELFFGEGSRLTVL.

Points on this clonotype: A read error may produce the germline difference seen at one junction end. The V call is TRBV20-1, the J call TRBJ1-2; no definite D call. The CDR3 consists of 14 residues. The V gene's germline CDR1 is DFQATT and CDR2 SNEGSKA (reference sequence). CDR3 sequence: CSATRRLEIYGHTF. For the CDR3, the DNA is TGCAGTGCTACCCGAAGATTGGAGATCTATGGCCACACCTTC.

This clonotype was found many times. The rearrangement uses TRBV3-1 and TRBJ2-1; no definite D call. The V gene lost 2 bases and the J gene lost 2 bases, with 7 bases spanning the gap. Per germline, CDR1 LGHDT and CDR2 YNNKEL (reference sequence). CDR3 size: 14 residues. The CDR3 spells CASSQLQAYNEQFF. CDR3 nucleotide sequence: TGTGCCAGCAGCCAATTACAAGCCTACAATGAGCAGTTCTTC.

V is TRBV6-1 and J is TRBJ1-2; 10 bases are shared with TRBD1. Per the germline V gene, CDR1 is MNHNS and CDR2 is SASEGT. V lost 3 bases and J lost 14; bases outside the gene matches: 9. CDR3 size: 13 residues. CDR3: CASSDRDRGSGTF. The CDR3 region has the DNA TGTGCCAGCAGTGACCGGGACAGGGGTTCCGGGACCTTC.

This clonotype was seen a handful of times. The gene calls are TRBV10-2 and TRBJ1-6; D is ambiguous. This CDR3 is built from 14 residues. The germline CDR1 and CDR2 sequences are WSHSY and SAAADI. Trimming removed 0 bases from V and 6 bases from J, with 6 bases in between. The CDR3 DNA is TGCGCCAGCAGTGAGTCGACTCGTAATTCACCCCTCCACTTT. Its protein product is CASSESTRNSPLHF.

At least ten counts were recorded for this clonotype. The V gene is TRBV30, the J gene TRBJ1-5; D remains unclear. The V and J ends lost 0 bases and 6 bases respectively, with 9 bases between them. CDR1 and CDR2 (germline): GTSNPN, SVGIG (reference sequence). The CDR3 has 13 residues. CDR3 sequence: CAWSVRLFQPQHF. CDR3 sequence (DNA): TGTGCCTGGAGTGTACGGTTGTTTCAGCCCCAGCATTTT.

This clonotype came up many times. The V call is TRBV2, the J call TRBJ1-2; D unresolved. CDR3 length equals 16 residues. With 1 base removed from V and 2 bases from J, the gap between germline ends came to 14 bases. Germline V CDR1 and CDR2: SNHLY, FYNNEI. The chain's CDR3 is CASSEVFSGTNYGYTF. CDR3 bases: TGTGCCAGCAGTGAAGTATTCTCCGGCACCAACTATGGCTACACCTTC.

This clonotype occurred many times. The chain recombines TRBV6-5 with TRBJ2-3, with 10 bases lining up with TRBD2. Germline V gene lookup returns CDR1 MNHEY and CDR2 SVGAGI. The CDR3 is made up of 16 amino acids. V lost 2 bases, J lost 6 bases, and 8 bases stayed unmatched. The CDR3 protein is CASSYKPSGGLDTQYF. CDR3 nucleotides: TGTGCCAGCAGTTACAAGCCTAGCGGGGGTCTTGATACGCAGTATTTT.

This clonotype was counted at least ten times. The CDR3 here is CASSYGQSLNTEAFF. CDR3 coding DNA: TGCGCCAGCAGCTACGGACAGAGCCTGAACACTGAAGCTTTCTTT. The chain joins TRBV5-1 to TRBJ1-1; maybe TRBD1 (6 bases). Trimming took 3 bases from V and 0 from J, leaving 12 bases between them. CDR3 length: 15 amino acids. The V gene's germline CDR1 is SGHRS and CDR2 YFSETQ. Looking up the rest from reference TRBV5-1 and TRBJ1-1 gives the full variable domain: KAGVTQTPRYLIKTRGQQVTLSCSPISGHRSVSWYQQTPGQGLQFLFEYFSETQRNKGNFPGRFSGRQFSNSRSEMNVSTLELGDSALYLCASSYGQSLNTEAFFGQGTRLTVV.